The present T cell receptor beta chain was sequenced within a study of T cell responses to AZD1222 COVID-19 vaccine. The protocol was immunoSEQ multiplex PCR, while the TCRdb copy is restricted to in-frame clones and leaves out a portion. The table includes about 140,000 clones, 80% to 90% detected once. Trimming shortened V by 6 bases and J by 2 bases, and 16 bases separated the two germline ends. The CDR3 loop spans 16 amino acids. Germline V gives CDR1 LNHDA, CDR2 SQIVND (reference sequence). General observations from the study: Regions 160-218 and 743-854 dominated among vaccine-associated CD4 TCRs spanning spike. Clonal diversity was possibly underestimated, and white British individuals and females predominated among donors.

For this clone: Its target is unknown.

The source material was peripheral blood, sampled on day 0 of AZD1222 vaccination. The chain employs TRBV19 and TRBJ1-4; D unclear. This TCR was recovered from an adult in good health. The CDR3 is CASRRSRRVTNEKLFF. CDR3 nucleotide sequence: TGTGCCAGTAGGAGGTCGCGGAGGGTCACTAATGAAAAACTGTTTTTT.